This TCR beta chain was obtained from a study of technical replicates of blood from a handful of donors. Some clones are missing from TCRdb's copy, which holds only in-frame ones; the method was immunoSEQ multiplex PCR. The sample includes about 88,000 clones, roughly 93% of them seen just once. Germline lookup yields CDR1 SGHRS and CDR2 YFSETQ. The CDR3 has 17 residues. V was clipped by 5 bases and J by 2 bases; unmatched bases: 9. The chain has TRBV5-1 and TRBJ2-5, with 13 bases that match TRBD2. Sequencing input: T cells isolated from PBMCs. The clonotype originates from a human donor in good health. The CDR3 coding sequence is TGCGCCAGCAGATCCGGGACTAGCGGGGTCGCGCAAGAGACCCAGTACTTC. Translating gives CASRSGTSGVAQETQYF.